These T cell receptor beta chains were read from a single sample in a study of T-cell reconstitution after alpha-beta-depleted transplantation in children. TCRdb re-analysed the PCR reads in MiXCR, keeping a single row per CDR3 protein. The sample yields around 100,000 distinct CDR3 sequences, over 9% seen once. The source material was PBMCs, sampled before TCRalphabeta/CD19-depleted stem cell transplant. The receptors were gathered from a boy aged 2-15 years with acute lymphoblastic leukemia, due to receive a stem cell transplant. The CDR3 runs from the conserved cysteine through the conserved F or W. Fields, in order: clone size, V gene, J gene, D gene, CDR3 protein. The D gene is left open where the match is weak. Only some rows state a clone size, as once, few, many or a class for expanded clones.

size: few
V: TRBV19
J: TRBJ1-1
D: TRBD1
CDR3: CASSTLQGAEAFF

size: few
V: TRBV7-2
J: TRBJ2-7
D: NA
CDR3: CASSLYLREQYF

size: few
V: TRBV6-5
J: TRBJ2-2
D: NA
CDR3: CASGTGELFF

size: NA
V: TRBV14
J: TRBJ2-3
D: TRBD2
CDR3: CASSQSTPGLALSTDTQYF

size: few
V: TRBV18
J: TRBJ1-4
D: NA
CDR3: CASSPSVGMSNEKLFF

size: many
V: TRBV3-1
J: TRBJ1-1
D: NA
CDR3: CASSNLEGAFF

size: many
V: TRBV5-1
J: TRBJ2-5
D: TRBD2
CDR3: CASSRSGSSQETQYF

size: many
V: TRBV6-5
J: TRBJ1-1
D: NA
CDR3: CASSRFGPRDTEAFF

size: many
V: TRBV10-3
J: TRBJ1-1
D: NA
CDR3: CAISEVGGNTEAFF

size: many
V: TRBV9
J: TRBJ2-1
D: NA
CDR3: CASSGTGVSVDEQFF